This TCR beta chain came from a study of Ad26.COV2.S vaccination and SARS-CoV-2 variants (dated by TCRdb to the early 2020s). Describing the broader study: Donors in the vaccine arm were drawn from COV1001, a phase I-IIa trial of Ad26.COV2.S in healthy adults that was multicentre, randomized, double-blind and placebo-controlled. Ad26.COV2.S was given intramuscularly at 5x10^10 or 1x10^11 viral particles, as a single shot or as two shots 56 days apart. TCRbeta repertoire sequencing served as the tool for gauging how specific and how broad the SARS-CoV-2-reactive T cell receptors were following Ad26.COV2.S vaccination. The TCR-sequenced set comprised about 32 samples: around 20 Ad26.COV2.S vaccine recipients, 5 placebo recipients and 8 SARS-CoV-2 convalescent individuals. Participants in the trial were split at random into five groups of five each, receiving low-dose or high-dose Ad26.COV2.S once or twice, or else placebo on both occasions. Throughout the experiments and outcome assessment, investigators stayed blinded to trial group allocation. What the research found in general, with its limitations: Vaccine and placebo recipients had comparable non-spike TCR breadth, which fits with the vaccine containing only spike. Substantial breadth of spike-specific CD8+ and CD4+ T cell responses was reported after vaccination. Compared with placebo recipients, Ad26.COV2.S recipients showed higher spike-specific TCR breadth (P = 0.0014). The study was not powered for comparison of responses between vaccine doses or regimens. According to the authors, total T cell responses may have been underestimated by the TCR breadth and depth analyses.

TCRbeta CDR3 regions were sequenced with the immunoSEQ Assay. After extraction, genomic DNA underwent amplification by bias-controlled multiplex PCR, followed by high-throughput sequencing. On the study's bioinformatics: To quantify the absolute abundance of each unique TCRbeta CDR3 region, sequences were collapsed and filtered. Usable DNA was measured by amplifying reference genes present in all nucleated cells, and TCRbeta template counts were normalized to that usable DNA to estimate T cell fraction. Repertoire TCRs were annotated as SARS-CoV-2-specific when V gene, CDR3 amino acid sequence and J gene were exactly matched to a known reactive TCR set. The reference SARS-CoV-2 TCR set was derived from MIRA and filtered for enrichment in COVID-19-positive ImmuneCODE repertoires, a step that removed public or cross-reactive TCRs. Based on the MIRA antigens, annotated TCRs were further analysed at the level of specific ORF or position within ORF. Breadth was defined as the number of annotated unique rearrangements divided by the total number of unique productive rearrangements, and depth was defined as the summed frequency of the annotated unique rearrangements. Two-sided Wilcoxon rank-sum tests were applied when comparing TCR breadth between groups. Entries here come from immuneACCESS through TCRdb and include only in-frame sequences with V and J called. Some clones fail to appear in such tables; in the studies checked, an unresolved V gene covers under half of the shortfall, and the cause of the remainder is unknown. V and J calls and clone size come straight from that table; D and trimming were deduced from the DNA. Within this sample are about 680,000 clones, with roughly 90% of them counted one time only. The biggest ten clones account for 1.5% of the sample.

Turning to this clone: Its antigen is still unknown. No quality values exist for individual bases; no much larger clone is one base distant.

Measured from the cysteine to the phenylalanine, the CDR3 is 16 residues long. The CDR3 DNA has 48 bases and is translated from base 1. The V end loses 4 bases and the J end loses 1 base, and a stretch of 16 bases separates them. Looking up the germline V gene yields CDR1 SGDLS and CDR2 YYNGEE. The sample's treatment or condition label, in plain terms: over 15 received Ad26.COV2.S at low or high dose, single or two shots; a few received placebo; per-sample allocation not given. Repertoires of vaccine and placebo recipients were sequenced from samples collected on day 63 after the first injection. Between 29 July and 7 August 2020, Cohort 1b enrolled around 25 adults aged 18-55 years at one site in Boston, USA. Ad26.COV2.S was a replication-incompetent adenovirus type 26 vector expressing a prefusion-stabilized SARS-CoV-2 spike protein from the original Wuhan strain.

The TCR sequence derives from a person aged 18-60 years who received the Ad26.COV2.S COVID-19 vaccine or a placebo. The starting material was peripheral blood, obtained in a trial of Ad26.COV2.S vaccine versus placebo. The receptor chain draws on TRBV9 and TRBJ2-3; the D segment cannot be called with confidence. The sequence in DNA is TGTGCCAGCAGCCCGACTGGAGCCTTCGGCACAGATACGCAGTATTTT. Its protein reads: CASSPTGAFGTDTQYF.